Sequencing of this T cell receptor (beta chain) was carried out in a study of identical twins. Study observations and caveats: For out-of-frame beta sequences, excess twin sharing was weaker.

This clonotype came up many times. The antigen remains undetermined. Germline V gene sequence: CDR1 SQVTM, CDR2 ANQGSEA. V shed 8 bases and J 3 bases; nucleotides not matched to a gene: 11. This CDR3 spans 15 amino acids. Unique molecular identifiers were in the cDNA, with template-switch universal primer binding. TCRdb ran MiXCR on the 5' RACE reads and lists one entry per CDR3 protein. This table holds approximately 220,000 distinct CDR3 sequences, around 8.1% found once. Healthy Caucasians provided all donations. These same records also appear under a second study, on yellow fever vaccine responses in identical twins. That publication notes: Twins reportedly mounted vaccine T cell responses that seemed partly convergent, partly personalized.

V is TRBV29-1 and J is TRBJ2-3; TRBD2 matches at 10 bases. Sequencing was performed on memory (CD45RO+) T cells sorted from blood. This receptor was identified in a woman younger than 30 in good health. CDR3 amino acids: CSIRGLALSTDTQYF. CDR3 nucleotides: TGCAGCATAAGGGGACTAGCGTTGTCGACAGATACGCAGTATTTT.